This T cell receptor (beta chain) is from a study of T-cell reconstitution after alpha-beta-depleted transplantation in children. The library targeted TCRbeta and was prepared with unique molecular identifiers. TCRdb passed the PCR reads through MiXCR, listing each CDR3 protein once. The table has some 290,000 distinct CDR3 sequences, about a tenth seen once. Trimming took 3 bases from V and 2 from J, leaving 13 bases between them. The CDR3 contains 15 residues. Germline values: CDR1 SGHVS, CDR2 FNYEAQ. The chain combines TRBV7-6 with TRBJ2-5; D may be TRBD1 (6 bases). The sample was PBMCs from the stem cell graft donor, taken from the stem cell graft. This clonotype originated in a human donor who donated a stem cell graft to a child with SCID. The CDR3 reads CASSFPGGPQETQYF. CDR3 nucleotide sequence: TGTGCCAGCAGCTTCCCTGGGGGCCCACAAGAGACCCAGTACTTC.